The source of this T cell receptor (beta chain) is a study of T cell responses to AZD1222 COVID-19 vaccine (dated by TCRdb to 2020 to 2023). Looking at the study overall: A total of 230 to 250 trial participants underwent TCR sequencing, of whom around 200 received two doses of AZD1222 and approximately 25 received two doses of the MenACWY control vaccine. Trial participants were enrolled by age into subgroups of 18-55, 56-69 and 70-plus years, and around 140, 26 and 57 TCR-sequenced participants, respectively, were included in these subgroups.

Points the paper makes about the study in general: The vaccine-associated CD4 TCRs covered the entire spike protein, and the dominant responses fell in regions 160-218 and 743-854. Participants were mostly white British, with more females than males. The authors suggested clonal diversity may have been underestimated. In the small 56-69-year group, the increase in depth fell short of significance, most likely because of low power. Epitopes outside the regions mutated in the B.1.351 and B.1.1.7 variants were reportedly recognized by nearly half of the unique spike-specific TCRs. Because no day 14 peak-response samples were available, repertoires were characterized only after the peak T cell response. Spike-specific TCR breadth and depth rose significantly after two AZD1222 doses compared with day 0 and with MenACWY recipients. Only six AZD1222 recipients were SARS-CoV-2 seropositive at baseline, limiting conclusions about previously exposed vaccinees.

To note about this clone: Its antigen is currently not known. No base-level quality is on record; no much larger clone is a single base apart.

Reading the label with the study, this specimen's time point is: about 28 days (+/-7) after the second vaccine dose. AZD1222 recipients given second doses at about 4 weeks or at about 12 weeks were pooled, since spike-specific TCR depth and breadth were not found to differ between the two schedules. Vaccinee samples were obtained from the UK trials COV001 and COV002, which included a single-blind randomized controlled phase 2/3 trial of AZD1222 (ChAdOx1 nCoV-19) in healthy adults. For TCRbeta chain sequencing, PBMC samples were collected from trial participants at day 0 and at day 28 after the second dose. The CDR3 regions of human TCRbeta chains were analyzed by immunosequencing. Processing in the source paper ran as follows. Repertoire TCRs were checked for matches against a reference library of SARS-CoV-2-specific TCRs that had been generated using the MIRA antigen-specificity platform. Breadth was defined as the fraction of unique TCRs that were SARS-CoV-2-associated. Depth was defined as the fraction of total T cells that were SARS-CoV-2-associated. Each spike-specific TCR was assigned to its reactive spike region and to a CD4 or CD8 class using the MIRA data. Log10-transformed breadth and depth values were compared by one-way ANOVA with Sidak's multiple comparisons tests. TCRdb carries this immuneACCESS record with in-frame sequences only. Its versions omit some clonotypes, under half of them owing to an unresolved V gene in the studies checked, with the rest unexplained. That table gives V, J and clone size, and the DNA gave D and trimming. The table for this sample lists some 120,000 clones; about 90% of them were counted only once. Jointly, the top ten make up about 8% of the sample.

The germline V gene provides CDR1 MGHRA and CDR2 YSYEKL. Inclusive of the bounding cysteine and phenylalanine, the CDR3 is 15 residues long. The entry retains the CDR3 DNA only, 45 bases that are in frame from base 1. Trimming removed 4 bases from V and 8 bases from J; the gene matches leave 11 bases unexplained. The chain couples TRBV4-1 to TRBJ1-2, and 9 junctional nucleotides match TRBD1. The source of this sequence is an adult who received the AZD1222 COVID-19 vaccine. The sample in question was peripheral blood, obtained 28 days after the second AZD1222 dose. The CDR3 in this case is CASSPSKGTGSGYTF. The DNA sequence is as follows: TGCGCCAGCAGCCCTAGCAAAGGGACAGGGAGCGGCTACACCTTC.